This entry lists 5 T cell receptor beta chains sequenced from one sample in a study of cytomegalovirus exposure and HLA in healthy donors. Primers for the PCR totalled 60 Vbeta and 13 Jbeta. Sequencing was performed with immunoSEQ multiplex PCR; in TCRdb, only in-frame clones are kept and a portion is missing. This table has some 82,000 clones, 84% appearing once. The sequencing sample was made of PBMCs. These receptors came from a woman aged 50 to 60 in good health and CMV-seronegative.

The V gene is TRBV27, the J gene TRBJ1-1, with TRBD1 as a possible D gene (6 bases). The ends were cut back, 2 bases at V and 1 base at J, with 11 bases in the middle. Germline values: CDR1 MNHEY, CDR2 SMNVEV (reference sequence). The CDR3 runs 15 residues. The CDR3 coding sequence is TGTGCCAGCAGTTTAATTGGGGGCAGGAACACTGAAGCTTTCTTT. Protein sequence: CASSLIGGRNTEAFF.

This chain uses TRBV5-1 with TRBJ2-1, with D possibly TRBD2 on 7 matching bases. The CDR3 contains 16 residues. In germline, CDR1 is SGHRS, CDR2 YFSETQ. The ends were cut back, 0 bases at V and 7 bases at J, with 17 bases in the middle. The CDR3 nucleotides are TGCGCCAGCAGCTTGGCCGGGGGCGGGAGAGAGAATGAGCAGTTCTTC. Translating gives CASSLAGGGRENEQFF.

The V and J genes are TRBV7-9 and TRBJ2-2; 9 bases fit TRBD1. Germline assignment: CDR1 SEHNR and CDR2 FQNEAQ (reference sequence). The CDR3 has 14 residues. The junction had 2 bases not matched to a gene; V was cut back by 6 bases and J by 3 bases. The CDR3 bases are TGTGCCAGCAGTCGACAGGGGGACACCGGGGAGCTGTTTTTT. Its protein product is CASSRQGDTGELFF.

The chain recombines TRBV4-1 with TRBJ2-7; 7 bases are shared with TRBD1. The CDR3 sequence is 15 residues long. Per the germline V gene, CDR1 is MGHRA and CDR2 is YSYEKL. The J segment lost 4 bases and the V segment lost 7 bases, leaving 13 bases of the junction unmatched. The chain's CDR3 is CASKNFEGGGYEQYF. CDR3 sequence (DNA): TGCGCCAGCAAAAACTTCGAAGGGGGCGGTTACGAGCAGTACTTC.

Regarding this clone: Other DNA sequences of this sample code for an identical CDR3. The gene calls are TRBV5-6 and TRBJ2-7, with TRBD2 identical over 7 bases. Germline CDR1 and CDR2: SGHDT and YYEEEE. This CDR3 contains 16 residues. J was trimmed by 8 bases and V by 0 bases; bases with no gene match: 14. The CDR3 reads CASSLDPGGSLGQQYF. The CDR3, as DNA: TGTGCCAGCAGCTTGGATCCGGGGGGAAGTCTAGGGCAGCAGTACTTC.